This T cell receptor (beta chain) originates from a study of identical twins. V lost 1 base to trimming and J lost 2 bases, with 12 bases between them. This CDR3 contains 15 residues. From germline, CDR1 is SGHVS and CDR2 FQNEAQ. TCRdb itself ran the 5' RACE reads through MiXCR, one entry per CDR3 protein. The sample comprises 450,000 or so distinct CDR3 sequences, 24% of which are singletons, and 2.5% to 3.5% rests with the top ten. This clonotype was seen ten or more times. The same data also contributed to another study, on T cells expressing NK-cell markers. In that study: Whether expanded NKG2C+ T cell clones recognized HCMV stayed uncertain.

The receptor was derived from a woman between 18 and 29 years old in good health. Sequencing was done on a sample of CD4+ T cells sorted from blood. The rearrangement joins TRBV7-8 to TRBJ2-7, with D possibly called TRBD1 or TRBD2 (5 bases each). CDR3 nucleotide sequence: TGTGCCAGCAGCTTAGGGGCAGGGAGCACCTACGAGCAGTACTTC. This gives the protein CASSLGAGSTYEQYF. Together with reference TRBV7-8 and TRBJ2-7, the CDR3 gives the full variable domain: GAGVSQSPRYKVAKRGQDVALRCDPISGHVSLFWYQQALGQGPEFLTYFQNEAQLDKSGLPSDRFFAERPEGSVSTLKIQRTQQEDSAVYLCASSLGAGSTYEQYFGPGTRLTVT.